This T cell receptor (beta chain) was retrieved from a study of cytomegalovirus exposure and HLA in healthy donors. Overall study findings and caveats: In vitro, a few CMV-associated chains proved specific for CMV antigens.

This clone was detected only a few times. Its matching antigen is unknown. The repertoire was sequenced with immunoSEQ multiplex PCR; TCRdb's copy has only in-frame clones and lacks some. The sample shows some 160,000 clones, around 89% of them seen only once. V lost 11 bases, J lost 0 bases, and 7 bases stayed unmatched. The CDR3 extends over 14 amino acids. Germline V gene data show CDR1 as SEHNR and CDR2 as FQNEAQ (reference sequence). From the roughly 110-subject validation cohort, which was separate from the roughly 700-subject first cohort, the donors were drawn. The sequence was obtained from a man younger than 35 in good health and CMV-seronegative. The sequenced sample consisted of PBMCs. V and J are TRBV7-9 and TRBJ2-1; TRBD2 matches at 7 bases. CDR3: CAGGLDSSYNEQFF. The CDR3 DNA reads TGTGCCGGCGGACTAGATAGCTCCTACAATGAGCAGTTCTTC.